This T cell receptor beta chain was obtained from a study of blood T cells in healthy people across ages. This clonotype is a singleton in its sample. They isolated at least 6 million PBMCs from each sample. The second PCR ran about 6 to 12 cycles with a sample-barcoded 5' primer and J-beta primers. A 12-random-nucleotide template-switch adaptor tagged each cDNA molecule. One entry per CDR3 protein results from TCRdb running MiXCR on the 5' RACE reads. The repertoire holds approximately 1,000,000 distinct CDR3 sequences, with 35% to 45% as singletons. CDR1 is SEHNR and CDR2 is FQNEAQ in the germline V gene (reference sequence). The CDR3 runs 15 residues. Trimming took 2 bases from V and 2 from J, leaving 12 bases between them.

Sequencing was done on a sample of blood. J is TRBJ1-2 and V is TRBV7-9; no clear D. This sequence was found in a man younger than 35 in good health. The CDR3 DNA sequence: TGTGCCAGCAGCTTAAGTGTGAGAGAAAACTATGGCTACACCTTC. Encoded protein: CASSLSVRENYGYTF.